Shown below are 8 T cell receptor beta chains from a single sample sequenced in a study of blood T cells in healthy people across ages. A second PCR of roughly 7 to 11 cycles used a sample-barcoded 5' primer and a J-beta primer mix. TCRdb redid the calling of the 5' RACE reads with MiXCR, one entry per CDR3 protein. The sample contains 500,000 to 600,000 distinct CDR3 sequences, roughly 29% of which appear only once. The sequenced material came from blood. These receptors came from a woman aged 70 to 79 in good health.

This clonotype was seen more than once but under ten times. The J gene is TRBJ2-4, the V gene TRBV20-1, with 8 positions matching TRBD1. CDR3 size: 13 residues. The V segment lost 5 bases and the J segment 3 bases; nucleotides outside the gene matches: 3. Germline CDR1 reads DFQATT; CDR2 reads SNEGSKA (reference sequence). CDR3 coding DNA: TGCAGTGCTGAAGGACAGGGCAAAAACATTCAGTACTTC. Protein sequence: CSAEGQGKNIQYF.

The V gene is TRBV20-1, the J gene TRBJ2-1; 9 positions match TRBD2. CDR3 length equals 17 residues. Looked up from germline, CDR1 is DFQATT and CDR2 is SNEGSKA (reference sequence). The trim removed 3 bases at V and 4 bases at J, leaving 13 bases unmatched. The CDR3 protein is CSASGVPSGKVYNEQFF. In DNA, the CDR3 is TGCAGTGCTAGTGGGGTACCTAGCGGGAAGGTATACAATGAGCAGTTCTTC.

This clonotype was counted only a few times. This sequence joins TRBV29-1 and TRBJ2-5; perhaps TRBD2 as D (5 bases). The germline V gene encodes CDR1 SQVTM and CDR2 ANQGSEA. V lost 3 bases to trimming and J lost 11 bases, with 16 bases between them. The length of the CDR3 is 12 residues. The CDR3 DNA is TGCAGCGTTGATTTGACTTTGGGAGAGCAGTACTTC. It yields the protein CSVDLTLGEQYF.

The gene calls are TRBV27 and TRBJ1-1; D is undetermined. V was shortened by 7 bases and J by 0 bases, with 15 bases between the two germline ends. The CDR3 extends over 15 amino acids. Germline CDR1 MNHEY, CDR2 SMNVEV (reference sequence). CDR3 in amino acids: CASNQKETMNTEAFF. The CDR3 bases are TGTGCCAGCAACCAAAAGGAGACTATGAACACTGAAGCTTTCTTT.

In its sample, this clonotype was seen a few times. The genes are TRBV29-1 and TRBJ2-5; tentatively, D is TRBD1 (5 bases). This CDR3 is built from 12 residues. Between the trimmed V and J ends, which lost 4 bases and 0 bases, there was a span of 6 bases. The germline V gene has CDR1 SQVTM and CDR2 ANQGSEA. The CDR3 loop is CSVGQYQETQYF. DNA for the CDR3: TGCAGCGTTGGACAGTACCAAGAGACCCAGTACTTC.

V usage is TRBV12-3 or TRBV12-4 and J usage is TRBJ1-2; D remains unclear. The CDR3 consists of 13 residues. V was clipped by 5 bases and J by 1 base, with 8 bases between them. Written as DNA, the CDR3 is TGTGCCAGCAGTCTACAGATTAACTATGGCTACACCTTC. It yields the protein CASSLQINYGYTF.

A few counts support this clonotype. V is TRBV7-3 and J is TRBJ1-1; 10 bases are shared with TRBD1. This CDR3 contains 14 residues. J was trimmed by 3 bases and V by 3 bases; bases with no gene match: 1. Looked up from germline, CDR1 is SGHTA and CDR2 is FQGTGA. CDR3 protein: CASSFDRGHTEAFF. The CDR3 DNA follows: TGTGCCAGCAGCTTCGACAGGGGGCACACTGAAGCTTTCTTT.

This clonotype was detected only a few times. V and J are TRBV15 and TRBJ2-7, with D possibly TRBD2 on 6 matching bases. CDR3 length: 19 amino acids. CDR1 LNHNV and CDR2 YYDKDF come from the germline V gene (reference sequence). Trimming removed 0 bases at V and 1 base at J, with 22 bases between. CDR3 region: CATSRDPAPGVGGSYEQYF. CDR3 coding DNA: TGTGCCACCAGCAGAGATCCCGCGCCGGGGGTCGGGGGATCCTACGAGCAGTACTTC.